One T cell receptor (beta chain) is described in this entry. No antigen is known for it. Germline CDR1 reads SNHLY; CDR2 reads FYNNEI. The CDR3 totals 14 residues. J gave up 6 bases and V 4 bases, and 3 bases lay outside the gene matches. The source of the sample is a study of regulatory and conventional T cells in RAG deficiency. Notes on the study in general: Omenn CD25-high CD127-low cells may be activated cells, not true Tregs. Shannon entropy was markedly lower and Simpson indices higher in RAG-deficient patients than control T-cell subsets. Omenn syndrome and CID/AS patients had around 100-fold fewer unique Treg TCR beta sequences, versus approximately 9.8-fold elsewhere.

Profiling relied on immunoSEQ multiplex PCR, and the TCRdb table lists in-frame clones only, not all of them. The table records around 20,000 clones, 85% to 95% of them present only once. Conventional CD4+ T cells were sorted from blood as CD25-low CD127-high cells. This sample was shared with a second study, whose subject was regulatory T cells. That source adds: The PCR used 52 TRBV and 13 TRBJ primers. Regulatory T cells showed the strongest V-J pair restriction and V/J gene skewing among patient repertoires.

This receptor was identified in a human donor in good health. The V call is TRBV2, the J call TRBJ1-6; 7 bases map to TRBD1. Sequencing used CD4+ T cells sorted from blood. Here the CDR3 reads CASSADRVNSPLHF. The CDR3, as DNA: TGTGCCAGCAGTGCTGACAGGGTTAATTCACCCCTCCACTTT. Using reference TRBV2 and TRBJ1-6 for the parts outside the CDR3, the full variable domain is EPEVTQTPSHQVTQMGQEVILRCVPISNHLYFYWYRQILGQKVEFLVSFYNNEISEKSEIFDDQFSVERPDGSNFTLKIRSTKLEDSAMYFCASSADRVNSPLHFGNGTRLTVT.